These T cell receptor beta chains were read from a single sample in a study of blood T cell repertoires in COVID-19. Sequencing was performed with immunoSEQ multiplex PCR; in TCRdb, only in-frame clones are kept and a portion is missing. The data contain about 150,000 clones, 75% to 90% of them singletons. Sequenced: peripheral blood. These receptors originate from a human donor in a cohort sampled during active COVID-19. Each CDR3 is given with its conserved first and last residue. The D gene is left open where the match is weak. Clone sizes are given selectively: once, few, many, or a class where the clone is expanded.

clone_size | j_call | v_call | d_call | cdr3_length | cdr3_aa | cdr3_nt
once | TRBJ1-2 | TRBV14 | . | 12 | CASSQQNYGYTF | TGTGCCAGCAGCCAACAAAACTATGGCTACACCTTC
. | TRBJ2-5 | TRBV18 | TRBD2 | 14 | CASSPSSSGETQYF | TGTGCCAGCTCACCATCCTCTAGCGGAGAGACCCAGTACTTC
. | TRBJ2-1 | TRBV14 | . | 14 | CASSQDLANNEQFF | TGTGCCAGCAGCCAAGATTTAGCGAACAATGAGCAGTTCTTC
. | TRBJ1-1 | TRBV11-2 | TRBD1 | 15 | CASSLGRDRGPEAFF | TGTGCCAGCAGCTTAGGGCGGGACAGGGGTCCTGAAGCTTTCTTT
. | TRBJ1-1 | TRBV19 | . | 15 | CASSLNRESNTEAFF | TGTGCCAGTAGTCTGAACCGGGAATCGAACACTGAAGCTTTCTTT
. | TRBJ2-2 | TRBV6-5 | TRBD1 | 16 | CASSSIGGANTGELFF | TGTGCCAGCAGTTCCATAGGGGGCGCGAACACCGGGGAGCTGTTTTTT
few | TRBJ1-2 | TRBV7-2 | . | 14 | CASSLAGAAYGYTF | TGTGCCAGCAGCTTAGCGGGGGCTGCTTATGGCTACACCTTC
. | TRBJ1-5 | TRBV24-1 | . | 15 | CATSDSRYSNQPQHF | TGTGCCACCAGTGATTCCAGATATAGCAATCAGCCCCAGCATTTT
. | TRBJ2-5 | TRBV21-1 | . | 17 | CASSVRTNFGFRETQYF | TGTGCCAGCAGCGTCCGGACAAATTTCGGTTTCCGGGAGACCCAGTACTTC
once | TRBJ2-1 | TRBV3-1/TRBV3-2 | . | 14 | CASSPEDYYNEQFF | TGTGCCAGCAGCCCCGAGGACTACTACAATGAGCAGTTCTTC
. | TRBJ2-2 | TRBV5-1 | . | 14 | CASSAAPRGGELFF | TGCGCCAGCAGCGCGGCTCCCCGGGGCGGGGAGCTGTTTTTT
. | TRBJ2-1 | TRBV10-3 | TRBD1 | 14 | CAISPGTGNNEQFF | TGTGCCATCAGTCCCGGGACAGGGAACAATGAGCAGTTCTTC
. | TRBJ1-2 | TRBV19 | TRBD1 | 15 | CASSRLTGGVPGYTF | TGTGCCAGTAGCCGTCTAACAGGGGGAGTCCCCGGCTACACCTTC
once | TRBJ1-4 | TRBV27 | . | 15 | CASSQWGGTNEKLFF | TGTGCCAGCAGCCAGTGGGGCGGCACTAATGAAAAACTGTTTTTT
once | TRBJ2-1 | TRBV10-3 | TRBD1 | 14 | CATDRGALGNEQFF | TGTGCTACAGACAGGGGTGCCCTTGGGAATGAGCAGTTCTTC
. | TRBJ1-1 | TRBV12-5 | TRBD1 | 15 | CASGLGQGARTEAFF | TGTGCTAGTGGTTTGGGACAGGGGGCGCGGACTGAAGCTTTCTTT
. | TRBJ1-2 | TRBV19 | . | 15 | CASTPRWTSNYGYTF | TGTGCCAGTACCCCCCGCTGGACATCTAACTATGGCTACACCTTC
. | TRBJ1-5 | TRBV3-1/TRBV3-2 | TRBD1 | 16 | CAGTGGPVSGNQPQHF | TGTGCCGGGACAGGGGGACCTGTATCGGGCAATCAGCCCCAGCATTTT
. | TRBJ2-2 | TRBV6-5 | . | 11 | CASSSRTTLFF | TGTGCCAGCAGTAGCCGGACAACTCTGTTTTTT
. | TRBJ1-1 | TRBV7-2 | . | 13 | CASSFSLNTEAFF | TGTGCCAGCAGCTTTTCATTGAACACTGAAGCTTTCTTT
. | TRBJ1-5 | TRBV19 | . | 13 | CATEDGVRQPQHF | TGTGCCACCGAGGACGGGGTACGACAGCCCCAGCATTTT
once | TRBJ2-3 | TRBV5-4 | . | 16 | CASSLEGAGWADTQYF | TGTGCCAGCAGCTTGGAGGGGGCGGGATGGGCAGATACGCAGTATTTT
. | TRBJ2-7 | TRBV5-1 | TRBD1 | 15 | CASSPPTGEDYEQYF | TGCGCCAGCAGCCCACCGACAGGGGAAGACTACGAGCAGTACTTC
. | TRBJ1-2 | TRBV18 | TRBD1 | 14 | CASSPPTGSNGYTF | TGTGCCAGCTCACCCCCGACAGGGTCTAATGGCTACACCTTC
few | TRBJ1-1 | TRBV6-2/TRBV6-3 | TRBD1 | 15 | CASSYGTGRDTEAFF | TGTGCCAGCAGTTACGGGACAGGTCGGGACACTGAAGCTTTCTTT